The T cell receptor beta chain described here comes from a study of blood T cell repertoires in COVID-19. As for the study in general: From the United States, Italy and Spain came samples of acute and convalescent COVID-19. The analysed material was cDNA or gDNA that came from T cells, B-cell-depleted T cells, or PBMCs.

Repertoires were generated with immunoSEQ multiplex PCR, while TCRdb's copy carries only in-frame clones and drops some. The data contain over 85,000 clones, 85% of them singletons. V lost 2 bases, J lost 8 bases, and 10 bases lay in between. The CDR3 is 13 residues long. The germline CDR1 and CDR2 sequences are SGHDN and FVKESK. Sequenced material: peripheral blood. This chain joins TRBV14 and TRBJ2-1, with no clear D. This receptor was taken from an elderly man with acute or convalescent COVID-19. For the CDR3, the DNA is TGTGCCAGCAGCCAATCTCCCCGGGATGAGCAGTTCTTC. Protein sequence: CASSQSPRDEQFF.